Shown below are 29 T cell receptor beta chains from a single sample sequenced in a study of cytomegalovirus exposure and HLA in healthy donors. The PCR used 60 Vbeta and 13 Jbeta primers. Profiling relied on immunoSEQ multiplex PCR, and the TCRdb table lists in-frame clones only, not all of them. The listing records 70,000 to 80,000 clones. Sequencing was done on a sample of PBMCs. The source is a man aged 35-49 years in good health and CMV-seronegative.

The V call is TRBV11-3, the J call TRBJ1-1, with D possibly being TRBD1 (6 bases). The CDR3 length is 19 residues. The germline CDR1 and CDR2 sequences are SGHNT and YENEEA. V dropped 1 base and J dropped 0 bases, with 21 bases sitting between them. CDR3 loop: CASSLGLGAPGSMNTEAFF. The CDR3 bases are TGTGCCAGCAGCTTAGGACTGGGGGCCCCGGGAAGTATGAACACTGAAGCTTTCTTT.

About this clone itself: At one end the junction does not follow the germline gene, possibly because of a read error. CDR3 residues: CASSPPGQHPLF. DNA of the CDR3: TGCGCCAGCAGCCCCCCGGGACAGCACCCATTATTT. J is TRBJ1-1 and V is TRBV5-1; TRBD1 matches at 7 bases. CDR3 length: 12 residues. The germline CDR1 and CDR2 sequences are SGHRS and YFSETQ.

V usage is TRBV10-3 and J usage is TRBJ1-2, with D possibly matching TRBD1 (5 bases). The V end was cut by 7 bases, the J end by 8 bases, with 14 bases between. Germline V CDR1 and CDR2: ENHRY, SYGVKD. CDR3 length: 12 residues. CDR3 amino acids: CAIMQGGYGYTF. The CDR3 region has the DNA TGTGCCATCATGCAGGGAGGTTACGGCTACACCTTC.

This chain connects TRBV2 to TRBJ2-2; possible D gene TRBD1, 5 bases. V lost 1 base, J lost 3 bases, and 12 bases lay in between. Germline V gene lookup returns CDR1 SNHLY and CDR2 FYNNEI. This CDR3 has 16 residues. Here the CDR3 DNA reads TGTGCCAGCAGTGAAGGCGACAGCGAAGACACCGGGGAGCTGTTTTTT. It translates to CASSEGDSEDTGELFF.

The chain uses TRBV5-1 and TRBJ2-5; D is unresolved. V lost 2 bases, J lost 3 bases, and 2 bases lay in between. The CDR3 is made up of 11 amino acids. Germline V CDR1 and CDR2: SGHRS, YFSETQ. CDR3 nucleotides: TGCGCCAGCAGCTTTAAAGAGACCCAGTACTTC. Translating it yields CASSFKETQYF.

This sequence joins TRBV19 and TRBJ2-5; D is undetermined. Trimming shortened V by 0 bases and J by 7 bases, and 6 bases separated the two germline ends. The CDR3 totals 12 residues. From germline, CDR1 is LNHDA and CDR2 SQIVND (reference sequence). CDR3 protein: CASSIDGGTQYF. CDR3 nucleotides: TGTGCCAGTAGTATAGACGGCGGGACCCAGTACTTC.

The gene calls are TRBV11-2 and TRBJ2-2, with 9 bases lining up with TRBD1. V lost 5 bases to trimming and J lost 7 bases; unmatched junction nucleotides: 11. CDR3 length equals 16 residues. Germline CDR1 reads SGHAT; CDR2 reads FQNNGV. In nucleotides, the CDR3 is TGTGCCAGCAGCCCTATACAGGGGGCGCGAAGCGGGGAGCTGTTTTTT. It is translated as CASSPIQGARSGELFF.

The chain carries TRBV7-6 and TRBJ2-6, with TRBD1 as a possible D gene (6 bases). CDR3 length: 16 amino acids. The V gene's germline CDR1 is SGHVS and CDR2 FNYEAQ. The germline V and J ends were trimmed by 7 bases and 1 base, with 14 bases remaining between them. The CDR3 nucleotides read TGTGCCAGCACCGAACTCACAGGGTCTGGGGCCAACGTCCTGACTTTC. Translated: CASTELTGSGANVLTF.

For the CDR3, the DNA is TGTGCCAGCAGCCAATTGGGAGGCGATACGCAGTATTTT. This encodes CASSQLGGDTQYF. This chain connects TRBV14 to TRBJ2-3; TRBD2 might be the D (6 bases). Germline V gene lookup returns CDR1 SGHDN and CDR2 FVKESK. V was clipped by 2 bases and J by 6 bases, with 9 bases between them. This CDR3 spans 13 amino acids.

The genes are TRBV6-6 and TRBJ1-5, with 9 nucleotides matching TRBD1. CDR1 and CDR2 from the germline V gene are MNHNY and SVGAGI (reference sequence). V lost 10 bases, J lost 5 bases, and 15 bases stayed unmatched. The CDR3 runs to 16 residues. CDR3 sequence reads: CATYQDEGTGYQPQHF. The CDR3 nucleotides are TGTGCCACCTACCAAGACGAAGGGACAGGGTATCAGCCCCAGCATTTT.

The chain employs TRBV5-1 and TRBJ2-3, with TRBD2 identical over 14 bases. V lost 5 bases to trimming and J lost 4 bases; unmatched junction nucleotides: 6. The CDR3 covers 16 residues. From germline, CDR1 is SGHRS and CDR2 YFSETQ. The CDR3 bases are TGCGCCAGCAGTTTCTCGGGACTAGCGGGGGCAGATACGCAGTATTTT. Translated: CASSFSGLAGADTQYF.

V gene TRBV28 combines with J gene TRBJ1-4; 7 bases agree with TRBD1. CDR1 is MDHEN, CDR2 SYDVKM, per germline. The J segment lost 5 bases and the V segment lost 4 bases, leaving 4 bases of the junction unmatched. The CDR3 runs 14 residues. The CDR3 sequence is CASSWTGGNEKLFF. CDR3 DNA sequence: TGTGCCAGCAGTTGGACAGGCGGGAATGAAAAACTGTTTTTT.

J is TRBJ2-6 and V is TRBV4-2; TRBD1 matches 8 bases. Germline V lookup: CDR1 LGHNA, CDR2 YNFKEQ. J gave up 3 bases and V 0 bases, and 10 bases lay outside the gene matches. The length of the CDR3 is 19 residues. CDR3 sequence reads: CASSQDGQGASRGANVLTF. Here the CDR3 DNA reads TGTGCCAGCAGCCAAGATGGGCAGGGGGCGTCACGTGGGGCCAACGTCCTGACTTTC.

This chain uses TRBV28 with TRBJ2-4, with 8 bases lining up with TRBD2. In germline, CDR1 is MDHEN, CDR2 SYDVKM. The CDR3 extends over 14 amino acids. V was pared by 4 bases and J by 7 bases, with 6 bases of the junction left unmatched. The CDR3 DNA sequence: TGTGCCAGCAGTTCCGTAGCGGGGAACAACATTCAGTACTTC. Amino acids: CASSSVAGNNIQYF. The variable domain in full, with the rest retrieved from reference TRBV28 and TRBJ2-4, is DVKVTQSSRYLVKRTGEKVFLECVQDMDHENMFWYRQDPGLGLRLIYFSYDVKMKEKGDIPEGYSVSREKKERFSLILESASTNQTSMYLCASSSVAGNNIQYFGAGTRLSVL.

The CDR3 spells CASRAPQGGNTEAFF. CDR3 DNA: TGTGCCAGCAGAGCACCCCAGGGGGGGAACACTGAAGCTTTCTTT. The rearrangement uses TRBV7-9 and TRBJ1-1; 7 bases are shared with TRBD1. Trimming removed 6 bases from V and 1 base from J; junction bases left unmatched: 8. The germline CDR1 and CDR2 sequences are SEHNR and FQNEAQ (reference sequence). This CDR3 has 15 residues.

In regard to this clone: The same CDR3 arises from other DNA sequences in this sample as well. V gene TRBV11-3 combines with J gene TRBJ2-7, with 10 nucleotides matching TRBD1. The germline gives CDR1 SGHNT, CDR2 YENEEA. The CDR3 has 14 amino acids. Trimming removed 5 bases from V and 2 bases from J; junction bases left unmatched: 3. CDR3 protein: CASSPGQGAYEQYF. The CDR3 DNA follows: TGTGCCAGCAGCCCCGGACAGGGGGCCTACGAGCAGTACTTC.

This chain uses TRBV29-1 with TRBJ2-2; 7 positions agree with TRBD1. The J segment lost 2 bases and the V segment lost 5 bases, leaving 5 bases of the junction unmatched. This CDR3 spans 14 amino acids. Per germline, CDR1 SQVTM and CDR2 ANQGSEA. The CDR3 bases are TGCAGCGTTCGATGGGACAGCAACACCGGGGAGCTGTTTTTT. It is translated as CSVRWDSNTGELFF.

This chain links TRBV7-2 with TRBJ2-1, with TRBD1 matching 8 bases. Trimming took 5 bases from V and 4 from J; bases not matched to a gene: 4. This CDR3 spans 14 amino acids. From germline, CDR1 is SGHTA and CDR2 FQGNSA. CDR3 nucleotide sequence: TGTGCCAGCAGCCCGCAGGGGGCGTACAATGAGCAGTTCTTC. Protein product: CASSPQGAYNEQFF.

This chain uses TRBV13 with TRBJ1-2, with TRBD1 identical over 10 bases. CDR1 and CDR2 from the germline V gene are PRHDT and FYEKMQ (reference sequence). The CDR3 spans 15 residues. The V gene end was trimmed by 5 bases and the J gene end by 5 bases; junction bases not matched to a gene: 8. The CDR3 nucleotides are TGTGCCAGCAGCCGACAAGGACAGGGGGATTATGGCTACACCTTC. Amino acids: CASSRQGQGDYGYTF.

The rearrangement joins TRBV19 to TRBJ1-1; D is perhaps TRBD1 (6 bases). The CDR3 loop spans 15 amino acids. The ends were cut back, 7 bases at V and 0 bases at J, with 15 bases in the middle. Germline V gene sequence: CDR1 LNHDA, CDR2 SQIVND (reference sequence). For the CDR3, the DNA is TGTGCCAGTATCGCACCGGGACACCTGAACACTGAAGCTTTCTTT. This gives the protein CASIAPGHLNTEAFF.

V and J are TRBV6-1 and TRBJ1-1; D is ambiguous. The CDR3 is 15 residues long. Per germline, CDR1 MNHNS and CDR2 SASEGT. Between the trimmed V and J ends, which lost 1 base and 7 bases, there was a span of 16 bases. CDR3 in DNA: TGTGCCAGCAGTGAAGGGCCCGAGTCGAGGAGTGAAGCTTTCTTT. It specifies CASSEGPESRSEAFF.

The genes are TRBV6-1 and TRBJ2-1, with 10 bases lining up with TRBD1. V lost 8 bases and J lost 9; bases outside the gene matches: 7. CDR1 MNHNS and CDR2 SASEGT come from the germline V gene. The CDR3 contains 13 residues. CDR3 DNA sequence: TGTGCCAGCGACAGGGGGCTGGACACTGAGCAGTTCTTC. Protein sequence: CASDRGLDTEQFF.

This sequence joins TRBV28 and TRBJ2-5; 7 nucleotides align to TRBD1. TRBJ2-7 matches the DNA end more closely, so the J call is doubtful. CDR3 length: 15 residues. CDR1 and CDR2 from the germline V gene are MDHEN and SYDVKM. The CDR3, as DNA: TGTGCCAGCAGACTAGGACAGGCGAGCTCCTACGAGCAGTACTTC. It specifies CASRLGQASSYEQYF.

J is TRBJ1-5 and V is TRBV6-1; D unresolved. Germline V gives CDR1 MNHNS, CDR2 SASEGT. V lost 2 bases, J lost 6 bases, and 11 bases lay in between. CDR3 length: 14 residues. This CDR3 is CASSETGFGQPQHF. The CDR3, as DNA: TGTGCCAGCAGTGAAACGGGGTTCGGTCAGCCCCAGCATTTT.

The chain couples TRBV6-5 to TRBJ2-5, with D maybe TRBD1 (6 bases). Germline V gives CDR1 MNHEY, CDR2 SVGAGI. The CDR3 loop spans 13 amino acids. The germline V and J ends were trimmed by 6 bases and 2 bases, with 10 bases remaining between them. CDR3 loop: CASRDQGQETQYF. The CDR3 coding sequence is TGTGCCAGCAGGGATCAGGGGCAAGAGACCCAGTACTTC.

CDR3 residues: CASSVNRGAFTEAFF. The CDR3 coding sequence is TGTGCCAGCAGTGTTAACCGGGGAGCTTTCACTGAAGCTTTCTTT. The J gene is TRBJ1-1, the V gene TRBV2; D is uncertain. This CDR3 contains 15 residues. The V gene lost 4 bases and the J gene lost 4 bases, with 16 bases spanning the gap. Per the germline V gene, CDR1 is SNHLY and CDR2 is FYNNEI.

The V gene is TRBV15, the J gene TRBJ1-5; 7 bases fit TRBD1. Trimming removed 5 bases from V and 4 bases from J; junction bases left unmatched: 8. This CDR3 comprises 15 residues. Germline V gives CDR1 LNHNV, CDR2 YYDKDF (reference sequence). The CDR3 sequence: CATSHYRGENQPQHF. The CDR3 bases are TGTGCCACCAGCCACTACAGGGGTGAAAATCAGCCCCAGCATTTT.

V gene TRBV11-2 combines with J gene TRBJ2-7; 10 positions match TRBD2. Trimming took 4 bases from V and 2 from J; bases not matched to a gene: 5. The CDR3 has 15 amino acids. Germline lookup yields CDR1 SGHAT and CDR2 FQNNGV. CDR3: CASSSERGGPYEQYF. CDR3 nucleotide sequence: TGTGCCAGCAGCTCCGAGCGGGGGGGCCCCTACGAGCAGTACTTC.

The chain carries TRBV29-1 and TRBJ1-2, with no clear D. Trimming stripped 4 bases from V and 5 bases from J, with 8 bases between. CDR3 length: 11 amino acids. CDR1 and CDR2 from the germline V gene are SQVTM and ANQGSEA. The CDR3 reads CSVVFSYGYTF. In DNA form, the CDR3 reads TGCAGCGTTGTTTTTTCGTATGGCTACACCTTC.